This entry describes one T cell receptor beta chain. The data stem from a study of blood T cell repertoires in COVID-19. Study context: Sources were T cells, B-cell-depleted T cells, or PBMCs; the material itself was cDNA or gDNA.

Some clones are missing from TCRdb's copy, which holds only in-frame ones; the method was immunoSEQ multiplex PCR. This table has around 67,000 clones, 70% to 85% appearing once. The origin of this receptor is an elderly man with active COVID-19. Sequenced material: peripheral blood.

Here the CDR3 reads CASSRTGVYEQYF. The DNA for the CDR3 is TGTGCCAGCAGCCGGACGGGGGTGTACGAGCAGTACTTC. The rearrangement uses TRBV11-1 and TRBJ2-7; D may be TRBD2 (6 bases). V was cut by 5 bases and J by 4 bases, with 12 bases left in between. CDR1 and CDR2 (germline): SGHAT, FQDESV (reference sequence). CDR3 length equals 13 residues.